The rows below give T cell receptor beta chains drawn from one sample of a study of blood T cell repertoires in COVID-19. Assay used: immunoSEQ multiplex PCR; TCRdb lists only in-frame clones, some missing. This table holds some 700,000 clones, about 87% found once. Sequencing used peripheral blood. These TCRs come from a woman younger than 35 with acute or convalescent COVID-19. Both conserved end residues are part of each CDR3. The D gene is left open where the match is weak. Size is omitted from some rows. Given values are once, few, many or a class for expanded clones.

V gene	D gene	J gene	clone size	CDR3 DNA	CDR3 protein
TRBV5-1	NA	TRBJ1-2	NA	TGCGCCAGCAGCCCCCGTTCCTATGGCTACACCTTC	CASSPRSYGYTF
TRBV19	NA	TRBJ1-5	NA	TGTGCCAGCACGACAGGAAACTATCAGCCCCAGCATTTT	CASTTGNYQPQHF
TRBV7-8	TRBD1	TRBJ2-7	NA	TGTGCCAGCAGCTTAATGAGGACAGGGAGTTGGGTAGCGCAGTACTTC	CASSLMRTGSWVAQYF
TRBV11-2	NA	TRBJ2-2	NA	TGTGCCAGCAGCTTATGGGGCGGGGAAATCACCGGGGAGCTGTTTTTT	CASSLWGGEITGELFF
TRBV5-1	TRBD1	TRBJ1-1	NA	TGCGCCAGCAGCTTGGGACAGGGTCGTGAAGCTTTCTTT	CASSLGQGREAFF
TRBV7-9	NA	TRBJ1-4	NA	TGTGCCAGCAGCTTAGACGGGGTGGGTGAAAAACTGTTTTTT	CASSLDGVGEKLFF
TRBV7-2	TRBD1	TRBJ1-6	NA	TGTGCCAGCAGCTTACGAGGTCCGGGACAGGCCACTGGGAATTCACCCCTCCACTTT	CASSLRGPGQATGNSPLHF
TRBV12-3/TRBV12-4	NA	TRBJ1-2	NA	TGTGCCAGCAGTTTACAGGGGAGCAATGGCTACACCTTC	CASSLQGSNGYTF
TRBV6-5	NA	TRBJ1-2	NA	TGTGCCAGCAGTTACTGGGGGGCTAACTATGGCTACACCTTC	CASSYWGANYGYTF
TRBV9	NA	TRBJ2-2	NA	TGTGCCAGCAGCGTGGGGGGAGCCGGGGAGCTGTTTTTT	CASSVGGAGELFF
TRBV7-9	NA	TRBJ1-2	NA	TGTGCCAGCAGCCTAGGAGGAGATGGCTACACCTTC	CASSLGGDGYTF
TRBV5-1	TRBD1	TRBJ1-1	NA	TGCGCCAGCAGCCGGGACAGGGTAGGAAGCACTGAAGCTTTCTTT	CASSRDRVGSTEAFF
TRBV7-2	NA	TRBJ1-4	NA	TGTGCCAGCAGCTTACAGGGCCTTAATGAAAAACTGTTTTTT	CASSLQGLNEKLFF
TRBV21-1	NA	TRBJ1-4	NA	TGTGCCAGCCTCAGGGGGCCCCAAAGAAATGCAACTAATGAAAAACTGTTTTTT	CASLRGPQRNATNEKLFF
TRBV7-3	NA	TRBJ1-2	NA	TGTGCCAGCAGCTCCGGGTACGGCTACACCTTC	CASSSGYGYTF
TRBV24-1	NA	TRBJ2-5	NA	TGTGCCACCAGTGGTGGGTCTAGGCAAGAGACCCAGTACTTC	CATSGGSRQETQYF
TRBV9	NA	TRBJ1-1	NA	TGTGCCAGCAGCCGCACCCCCCCAGGGTTGGCCACTGAAGCTTTCTTT	CASSRTPPGLATEAFF
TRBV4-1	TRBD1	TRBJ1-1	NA	TGCGCCAGCAGCCCAGCCGGACAGGACACTGAAGCTTTCTTT	CASSPAGQDTEAFF
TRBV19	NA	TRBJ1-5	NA	TGTGCCAGTAGTATAGCCCTGGCAGGCAATCAGCCCCAGCATTTT	CASSIALAGNQPQHF
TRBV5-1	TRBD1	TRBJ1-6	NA	TGCGCCAGCAGCTGGGACAGCAATTATAATTCACCCCTCCACTTT	CASSWDSNYNSPLHF
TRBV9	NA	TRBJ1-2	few	TGTGCCAGCAGCACAAACAGGAACTATGGCTACACCTTC	CASSTNRNYGYTF
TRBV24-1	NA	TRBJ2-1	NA	TGTGCCACCAGTGCCCCCCCTCTAGGTCGTCAGTTCTTC	CATSAPPLGRQFF
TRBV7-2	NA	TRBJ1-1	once	TGTGCCAGCAGCTTAGTAGTGGGGAGGGGTGGACCTGAAGCTTTCTTT	CASSLVVGRGGPEAFF
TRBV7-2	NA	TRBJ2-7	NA	TGTGCCAGCAGCTTAGCGGCTTACGAGCAGTACTTC	CASSLAAYEQYF
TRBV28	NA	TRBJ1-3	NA	TGTGCCAGCAGTCCCCCAGTAGGGGTAAGCTCTGGAAACACCATATATTTT	CASSPPVGVSSGNTIYF
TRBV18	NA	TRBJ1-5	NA	TGTGCCAGCTCACCCCTCCCAGGGGATCAGCCCCAGCATTTT	CASSPLPGDQPQHF
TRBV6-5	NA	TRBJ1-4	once	TGTGCCAGCAGGTTACAGTCAACTAATGAAAAACTGTTTTTT	CASRLQSTNEKLFF
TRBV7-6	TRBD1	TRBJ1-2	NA	TGTGCCAGCAGCTTCCCGGAGGGGACAGGGCTTGGCTACACCTTC	CASSFPEGTGLGYTF
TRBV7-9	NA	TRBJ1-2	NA	TGTGCCAGCAGCTTATATGATGGCTACACCTTC	CASSLYDGYTF
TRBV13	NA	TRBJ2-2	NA	TGTGCCAGCAGCCCCTACCTAACGTTTAGGGGCGGGGAGCTGTTTTTT	CASSPYLTFRGGELFF
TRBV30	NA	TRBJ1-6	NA	TGTGCCTGGAGCTACAGGGAAGGCTCACCCCTCCACTTT	CAWSYREGSPLHF
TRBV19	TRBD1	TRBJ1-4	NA	TGTGCCAGCCAGGACAGGGACTCAACTAATGAAAAACTGTTTTTT	CASQDRDSTNEKLFF
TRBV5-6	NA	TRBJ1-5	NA	TGTGCCAGCACCCTTCGGGGGGCCTATGGCAATCAGCCCCAGCATTTT	CASTLRGAYGNQPQHF
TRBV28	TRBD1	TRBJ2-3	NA	TGTGCCAGCAGTTCCCTTTCAACCGGGACAGGGGGCCCACAGGATACGCAGTATTTT	CASSSLSTGTGGPQDTQYF
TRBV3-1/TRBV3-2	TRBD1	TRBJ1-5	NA	TGTGCCAGCAGCCAACCTCGGGGCAGGGGGACTCAGCCCCAGCATTTT	CASSQPRGRGTQPQHF
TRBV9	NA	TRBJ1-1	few	TGTGCCAGCAGCGTACCCACAGGCCTCATGAACACTGAAGCTTTCTTT	CASSVPTGLMNTEAFF
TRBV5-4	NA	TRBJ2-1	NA	TGTGCCAGCAGCTTGTCAGGCCGCCCCAACAATGAGCAGTTCTTC	CASSLSGRPNNEQFF
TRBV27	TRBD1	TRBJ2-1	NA	TGTGCCAGCAGTCTGTACAGGGGGCGCCTTCTTGAGCAGTTCTTC	CASSLYRGRLLEQFF
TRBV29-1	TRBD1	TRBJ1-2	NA	TGCAGCGTGTACCCGGGGACAGACTATGGCTACACCTTC	CSVYPGTDYGYTF
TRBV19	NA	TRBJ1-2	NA	TGTGCCAGTAGTGTCAACAGGGTTTCGACCCCCTATGGCTACACCTTC	CASSVNRVSTPYGYTF
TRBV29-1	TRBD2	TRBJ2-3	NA	TGCAGCGTCCCCGGACTAGCGGGTGCCACAGATACGCAGTATTTT	CSVPGLAGATDTQYF
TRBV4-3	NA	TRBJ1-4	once	TGCGCCAGCAGCCAAGATCATGTACAGGAAAATGAAAAACTGTTTTTT	CASSQDHVQENEKLFF
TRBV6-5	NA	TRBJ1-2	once	TGTGCCAGCATACAGCGGGGCTTCAATGGCTACACCTTC	CASIQRGFNGYTF
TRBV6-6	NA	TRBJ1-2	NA	TGTGCCGGCACCGTCGGTCGGCAGGGTAACGGCTACACCTTC	CAGTVGRQGNGYTF
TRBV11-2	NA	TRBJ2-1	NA	TGTGCCAGCAGCCGGGAAAGAGTTTCCTACAATGAGCAGTTCTTC	CASSRERVSYNEQFF
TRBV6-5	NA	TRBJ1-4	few	TGTGCCAGCCACCTCGGGGGGGCTGAGAAACTGTTTTTT	CASHLGGAEKLFF
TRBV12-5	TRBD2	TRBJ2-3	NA	TGTGCTAGTGGACTAGCGGGCCCCCGGACAGATACGCAGTATTTT	CASGLAGPRTDTQYF
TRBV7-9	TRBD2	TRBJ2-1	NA	TGTGCCAGCAGCTTAGATTCGGGGGGGCCTTGGATTTATGAGCAGTTCTTC	CASSLDSGGPWIYEQFF
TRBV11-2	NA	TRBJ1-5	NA	TGTGCCAGCAGCAGCGGGACAACCACTAATCAGCCCCAGCATTTT	CASSSGTTTNQPQHF
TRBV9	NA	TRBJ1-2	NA	TGTGCCAGCAGCGTCGGTGGAGGCCCTGCTAACTATGGCTACACCTTC	CASSVGGGPANYGYTF
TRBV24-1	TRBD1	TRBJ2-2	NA	TGTGCCACCAGCAGGGGGCCCGGGGAGCTGTTTTTT	CATSRGPGELFF
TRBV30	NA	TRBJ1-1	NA	TGTGCCTGGAGTTCGACAGGGAACACTGAAGCTTTCTTT	CAWSSTGNTEAFF
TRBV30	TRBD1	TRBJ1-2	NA	TGTGCCGGGGGCCCAGGGGGCGCGCGGGAGGGCTACACCTTC	CAGGPGGAREGYTF
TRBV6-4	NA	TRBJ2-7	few	TGTGCCAGCAGACAGGACCTTGATATGGGGGAGCAGTACTTC	CASRQDLDMGEQYF
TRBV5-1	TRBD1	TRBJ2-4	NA	TGCGCCAGCAGCAAATGGACAGGGGGCGATCAAGCCAAAAACATTCAGTACTTC	CASSKWTGGDQAKNIQYF
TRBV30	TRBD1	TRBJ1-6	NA	TGTGCCTGGAGTGTAAGGGGGGCGGGACAGACCCTGGTACTCCACTTT	CAWSVRGAGQTLVLHF
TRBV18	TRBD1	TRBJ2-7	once	TGTGCCAGCTCCTCACAGGGGAGCTCCTACGAGCAGTACTTC	CASSSQGSSYEQYF